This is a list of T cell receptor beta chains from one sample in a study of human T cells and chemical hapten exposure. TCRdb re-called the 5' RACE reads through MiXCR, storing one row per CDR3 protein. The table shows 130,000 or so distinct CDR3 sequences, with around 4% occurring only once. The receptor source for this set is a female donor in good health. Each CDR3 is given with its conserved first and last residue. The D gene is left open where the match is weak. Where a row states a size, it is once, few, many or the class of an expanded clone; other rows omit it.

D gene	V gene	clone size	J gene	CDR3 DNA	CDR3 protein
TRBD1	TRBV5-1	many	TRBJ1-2	TGCGCCAGCAGCCCGGGGACAGCTAACTATGGCTACACCTTC	CASSPGTANYGYTF
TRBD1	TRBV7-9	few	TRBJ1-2	TGTGCCAGCAGCTTAGCGAGGGACAGGAGCGTCTCCTTC	CASSLARDRSVSF
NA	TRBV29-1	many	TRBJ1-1	TGCAGCGGTCGGGACCCAGACACTGAAGCTTTCTTT	CSGRDPDTEAFF
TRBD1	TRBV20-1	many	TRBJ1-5	TGCAGTGCTAGGACCGGACAGGGCATCTATCAGCCCCAGCATTTT	CSARTGQGIYQPQHF
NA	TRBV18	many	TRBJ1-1	TGTGCCAGCTCATCCCAGGGGCCCCCTATGAACACTGAAGCTTTCTTT	CASSSQGPPMNTEAFF
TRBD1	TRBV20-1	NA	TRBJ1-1	TGCAGTGCGCGTACAGGGGTGGAGGCTTTCTTT	CSARTGVEAFF
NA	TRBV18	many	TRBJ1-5	TGTGCCAGCTCCCGCTTCAATGCGGACAGATACAATCAGCCCCAGCATTTT	CASSRFNADRYNQPQHF
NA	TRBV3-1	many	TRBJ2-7	TGTGCCAGCAGCCAAGATCCCGCCCCGTCCTACGAGCAGTACTTC	CASSQDPAPSYEQYF
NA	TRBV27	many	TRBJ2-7	TGCACCAGCAGTTGCTTGACAGAACACTACGAGCAGTACTTC	CTSSCLTEHYEQYF
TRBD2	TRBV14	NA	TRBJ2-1	TGTGCCAGCAGCTATAGCGGGACCCTCAATGAGCAGTTCTTC	CASSYSGTLNEQFF
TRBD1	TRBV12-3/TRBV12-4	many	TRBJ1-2	TGTGCCAGCAGTTTTTTCGGGGAGGGGGCTGGCTATGGCTACACCTTC	CASSFFGEGAGYGYTF
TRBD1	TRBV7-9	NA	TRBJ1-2	TGTGCCAGCAGCTTTGCGGCAGGGGGAAACTATGGCTACACCTTC	CASSFAAGGNYGYTF
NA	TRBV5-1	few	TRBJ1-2	TGCGCCAGCAGCTCAGGGGATTATGGCTACACCTTC	CASSSGDYGYTF
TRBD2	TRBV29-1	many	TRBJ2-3	TGCAGCGTTGACGCGGGGGGGCCAGCCACAGATACGCAGTATTTT	CSVDAGGPATDTQYF